The following is a T cell receptor beta chain sequence with its context. Its antigen is not identified. The time point here: 20-29 weeks after completion of therapy. Patients were solid-organ transplant recipients with drug-resistant or recurrent cytomegalovirus. This sample was included in a study of T cell therapy after organ transplantation. Study overall: Responders numbered eight and nonresponders two among about 10 patients. The study's findings and limits: Antirejection and antiviral medication effects could not be assessed.

Sequenced by immunoSEQ multiplex PCR; TCRdb stores in-frame clones only, minus some. Counted here are about 18,000 clones, around 86% occurring once; the ten biggest clones make up 25% to 40%. Trimming took off 5 bases at V and 5 bases at J, with 12 bases between the two ends. Germline CDR1 GTSNPN, CDR2 SVGIG (reference sequence). The CDR3 totals 12 residues. The sample consisted of CD8+ T cells from blood, taken after autologous CMV-specific T cell therapy. The TCR sequence derives from a human patient who had received a solid organ transplant and had CMV disease. The graft donor may have contributed some T cells. The V call is TRBV30, the J call TRBJ1-2; possible D gene TRBD1, 5 bases. The CDR3 reads CAWEPGTYGYTF. CDR3 DNA: TGTGCCTGGGAGCCAGGGACTTATGGCTACACCTTC.